The next 20 T cell receptor beta chains were all read from a single sample in a study of blood T cell repertoires in COVID-19. The data were produced by immunoSEQ multiplex PCR, yet TCRdb's version contains in-frame clones alone and is incomplete. The sample consists of 160,000 or so clones, 80% to 90% of them appearing once. Sequenced input: peripheral blood. Receptor source: a woman between 50 and 59 years old with COVID-19, enrolled during active disease.

This chain uses TRBV28 with TRBJ2-7, with D perhaps matching TRBD1 (5 bases). CDR3 size: 13 residues. CDR1 MDHEN and CDR2 SYDVKM come from the germline V gene. V lost 8 bases and J 5 bases, leaving 16 bases between the germline ends. CDR3 residues: CASRRQGVHEQYF. CDR3 nucleotides: TGTGCCAGCCGCCGGCAAGGGGTCCACGAGCAGTACTTC. Full variable domain (missing parts from reference TRBV28 and TRBJ2-7): DVKVTQSSRYLVKRTGEKVFLECVQDMDHENMFWYRQDPGLGLRLIYFSYDVKMKEKGDIPEGYSVSREKKERFSLILESASTNQTSMYLCASRRQGVHEQYFGPGTRLTVT.

J is TRBJ2-7 and V is TRBV15, with D possibly being TRBD1 (5 bases). The CDR3 consists of 14 residues. Trimming cost V 9 bases and J 1 base, with 16 bases left between them. The V gene's germline CDR1 is LNHNV and CDR2 YYDKDF (reference sequence). The CDR3 spells CATGVGSLSYEQYF. The CDR3 nucleotides are TGTGCCACAGGGGTCGGGTCACTTTCCTACGAGCAGTACTTC.

The V call is TRBV30, the J call TRBJ1-2, with 9 bases fitting TRBD1. There are 14 residues in the CDR3. Germline CDR1 and CDR2: GTSNPN and SVGIG (reference sequence). V lost 2 bases to trimming and J lost 1 base; unmatched junction nucleotides: 2. For the CDR3, the DNA is TGTGCCTGGAGTCCGGGACAGGGTAACTATGGCTACACCTTC. It yields the protein CAWSPGQGNYGYTF.

The rearrangement joins TRBV12-3 or TRBV12-4 to TRBJ1-6; D perhaps matches TRBD1 (6 bases). This CDR3 comprises 13 residues. V lost 8 bases to trimming and J lost 10 bases, with 15 bases between them. DNA for the CDR3: TGTGCCAGCCGAACAGGGATTGGCTCACCCCTCCACTTT. Translation gives CASRTGIGSPLHF.

A note on this clone: Additional DNA sequences in this sample encode the identical CDR3. V is TRBV6-1 and J is TRBJ1-1, with D possibly TRBD1 on 6 matching bases. The germline gives CDR1 MNHNS, CDR2 SASEGT. V dropped 2 bases and J dropped 4 bases, with 11 bases sitting between them. This CDR3 contains 14 residues. The chain's CDR3 is CASSESGGLTEAFF. The CDR3 DNA reads as TGTGCCAGCAGTGAAAGTGGGGGCCTCACTGAAGCTTTCTTT.

This clone was seen a few times. The genes are TRBV5-1 and TRBJ2-3; no reliable D call. The CDR3 consists of 14 residues. Germline V gene lookup returns CDR1 SGHRS and CDR2 YFSETQ. V shed 3 bases and J shed 2 bases, with 10 bases lying between them. The CDR3 region is CASSYQDFTDTQYF. The CDR3 nucleotides are TGCGCCAGCAGCTATCAGGATTTCACAGATACGCAGTATTTT.

This sequence joins TRBV9 and TRBJ2-1; TRBD2 is a possible D gene (5 bases). This CDR3 contains 18 residues. V lost 0 bases, J lost 1 base, and 17 bases lay in between. Germline-derived CDR1 and CDR2 are SGDLS and YYNGEE. CDR3 loop: CASSVADMRTFSYNEQFF. In DNA, the CDR3 is TGTGCCAGCAGCGTAGCGGATATGAGGACTTTTTCCTACAATGAGCAGTTCTTC.

This rearrangement joins TRBV7-2 to TRBJ2-7; 8 positions match TRBD2. The CDR3 is 14 residues long. V gave up 0 bases and J gave up 5 bases; unmatched junction bases: 3. Germline V gene lookup returns CDR1 SGHTA and CDR2 FQGNSA. The CDR3 nucleotides read TGTGCCAGCAGCTTAGCGGCGGGGGGCCACGAGCAGTACTTC. Its translation: CASSLAAGGHEQYF.

The J gene is TRBJ1-4, the V gene TRBV28; 9 positions agree with TRBD1. CDR3 length: 14 residues. Germline V CDR1 and CDR2: MDHEN, SYDVKM. J lost 5 bases, V lost 4 bases, and 2 bases had no gene match. CDR3 region: CASSSGQGNEKLFF. The CDR3 DNA reads TGTGCCAGCAGTTCGGGACAGGGAAATGAAAAACTGTTTTTT.

This sequence joins TRBV27 and TRBJ2-7; no definite D call. CDR1 MNHEY and CDR2 SMNVEV come from the germline V gene (reference sequence). The V end lost 2 bases, the J end lost 0 bases, and 8 bases lay between the germline ends. The CDR3 is 14 residues long. CDR3: CASSLHGFSYEQYF. CDR3 sequence (DNA): TGTGCCAGCAGTTTACACGGGTTCTCCTACGAGCAGTACTTC.

This chain uses TRBV10-3 with TRBJ1-2, with unresolved D. V lost 1 base to trimming and J lost 3 bases, with 12 bases between them. Germline CDR1 is ENHRY and CDR2 is SYGVKD. The CDR3 length is 15 residues. CDR3 sequence (DNA): TGTGCCATCAGTGAGTTCCCAGGCTATGACTATGGCTACACCTTC. It specifies CAISEFPGYDYGYTF.

J is TRBJ2-7 and V is TRBV5-1; tentative D call: TRBD2 (7 bases). The CDR3 length is 14 residues. V lost 0 bases to trimming and J lost 4 bases, with 11 bases between them. The germline V gene has CDR1 SGHRS and CDR2 YFSETQ. The CDR3 loop reads CASSLGAGAYEQYF. As DNA, the CDR3 is TGCGCCAGCAGCTTGGGGGCGGGGGCATACGAGCAGTACTTC.

This chain joins TRBV12-5 and TRBJ2-5, with D maybe TRBD2 (5 bases). Germline V gene data show CDR1 as LGHNT and CDR2 as FRNRAP. With 2 bases removed from V and 5 bases from J, the gap between germline ends came to 12 bases. This CDR3 comprises 14 residues. The CDR3 coding sequence is TGTGCTAGTGGTTTGAATGGACTCCTGGAGACCCAGTACTTC. It yields the protein CASGLNGLLETQYF. Together with reference TRBV12-5 and TRBJ2-5, the CDR3 gives the full variable domain: DARVTQTPRHKVTEMGQEVTMRCQPILGHNTVFWYRQTMMQGLELLAYFRNRAPLDDSGMPKDRFSAEMPDATLATLKIQPSEPRDSAVYFCASGLNGLLETQYFGPGTRLLVL.

The rearrangement links TRBV28 to TRBJ2-1; the match to TRBD1 covers 8 bases. Germline CDR1 reads MDHEN; CDR2 reads SYDVKM. The CDR3 spans 14 residues. V trimming: 5 bases; J trimming: 5 bases; junction bases outside the gene matches: 5. CDR3 loop: CASSIGDRHNEQFF. Here the CDR3 DNA reads TGTGCCAGCAGTATCGGGGACAGGCACAATGAGCAGTTCTTC.

The chain employs TRBV30 and TRBJ2-2, with D perhaps TRBD2 (6 bases). The CDR3 spans 13 residues. Germline-derived CDR1 and CDR2 are GTSNPN and SVGIG (reference sequence). Trimming removed 5 bases from V and 2 bases from J, with 9 bases in between. CDR3 coding DNA: TGTGCCTGGGGGACTTCCAACACCGGGGAGCTGTTTTTT. This translates into CAWGTSNTGELFF.

This chain uses TRBV3-1 (or the pseudogene TRBV3-2) with TRBJ2-3, with 10 bases that match TRBD2. V shed 3 bases, J shed 1 base, and the junction held 4 bases outside the gene matches. Germline lookup yields CDR1 LGHDT and CDR2 YNNKEL (reference sequence). The CDR3 is 16 residues long. CDR3 sequence (DNA): TGTGCCAGCAGCCACCCCGGGACTAGCGGCACAGATACGCAGTATTTT. Translated: CASSHPGTSGTDTQYF.

The rearrangement links TRBV5-1 to TRBJ2-3, with 9 positions matching TRBD2. Germline CDR1 is SGHRS and CDR2 is YFSETQ. Unmatched junction bases numbered 9, after V lost 0 bases and J lost 4 bases. This CDR3 has 17 amino acids. The DNA of the CDR3 is TGCGCCAGCAGCTTGGAAGATGGCGGGGGGGCAGCAGATACGCAGTATTTT. It is translated as CASSLEDGGGAADTQYF.

On this clone itself: In the same sample, other DNA sequences code for this CDR3. V gene TRBV6-5 combines with J gene TRBJ1-2; 8 nucleotides agree with TRBD1. V was clipped by 5 bases and J by 3 bases; unmatched bases: 2. Germline values: CDR1 MNHEY, CDR2 SVGAGI. The CDR3 has 13 residues. The CDR3 nucleotides are TGTGCCAGCAGTCCAGGGGGCGACTATGGCTACACCTTC. It specifies CASSPGGDYGYTF.

This chain uses TRBV7-8 with TRBJ2-5, with 8 bases lining up with TRBD2. The trim removed 1 base at V and 5 bases at J, leaving 3 bases unmatched. CDR3 length: 14 residues. Germline CDR1 and CDR2: SGHVS and FQNEAQ. The CDR3: CASSLGTSRETQYF. CDR3 DNA sequence: TGTGCCAGCAGCTTAGGGACTAGCCGGGAGACCCAGTACTTC.

Ten or more counts support this clone. The chain employs TRBV30 and TRBJ1-1; no definite D call. Per germline, CDR1 GTSNPN and CDR2 SVGIG (reference sequence). V lost 2 bases, J lost 6 bases, and 7 bases lay in between. The CDR3 contains 11 residues. The CDR3 reads CAWSRLSEAFF. Written as DNA, the CDR3 is TGTGCCTGGAGTCGTCTCTCTGAAGCTTTCTTT.